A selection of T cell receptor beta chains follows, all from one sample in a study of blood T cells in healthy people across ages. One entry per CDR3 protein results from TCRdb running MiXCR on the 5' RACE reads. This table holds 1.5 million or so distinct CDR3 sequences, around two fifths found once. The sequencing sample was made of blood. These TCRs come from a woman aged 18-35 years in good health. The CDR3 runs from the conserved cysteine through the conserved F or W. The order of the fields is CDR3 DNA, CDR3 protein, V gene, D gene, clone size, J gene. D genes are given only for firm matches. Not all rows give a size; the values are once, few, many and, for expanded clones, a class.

DNA: TGTGCCAGCAGTTCCATACGGAAGCAGTACTTC
CDR3: CASSSIRKQYF
V: TRBV12-3/TRBV12-4
D: NA
size: few
J: TRBJ2-7

DNA: TGTGCCAGCAGCCTTAGCGGGGTCGCAGATACGCAGTATTTT
CDR3: CASSLSGVADTQYF
V: TRBV6-5
D: TRBD2
size: few
J: TRBJ2-3

DNA: TGTGCCAGCAGCTTAGGCTTCAGGGGGCTTGGGGACACTGAAGCTTTCTTT
CDR3: CASSLGFRGLGDTEAFF
V: TRBV7-9
D: TRBD1
size: NA
J: TRBJ1-1

DNA: TGTGCCAGCTCAACGCAGGGGGGGACCTCCTACGAGCAGTACTTC
CDR3: CASSTQGGTSYEQYF
V: TRBV18
D: NA
size: NA
J: TRBJ2-7

DNA: TGCAGTGCTAGGCCGGGACAGGACTCCTATGGCTACACCTTC
CDR3: CSARPGQDSYGYTF
V: TRBV20-1
D: TRBD1
size: few
J: TRBJ1-2

DNA: TGTGCCAGCAGCCAAATAGACACAGATACGCAGTATTTT
CDR3: CASSQIDTDTQYF
V: TRBV7-9
D: NA
size: NA
J: TRBJ2-3

DNA: TGTGCCAGCAGCTTATCCGGGACAGGGCTTCAAGCTTTCTTT
CDR3: CASSLSGTGLQAFF
V: TRBV11-1
D: TRBD1
size: NA
J: TRBJ1-1

DNA: TGTGCCAGCAGCTTAGTTTTTGGGGGAGAGCAGTTCTTC
CDR3: CASSLVFGGEQFF
V: TRBV7-9
D: NA
size: few
J: TRBJ2-1

DNA: TGTGCCAGCAGCTTCCAACAGAAAGAGACCCAGTACTTC
CDR3: CASSFQQKETQYF
V: TRBV7-8
D: NA
size: NA
J: TRBJ2-5

DNA: TGTGCCAGCAGCTTATTGACAGACCGATACGAGCAGTACTTC
CDR3: CASSLLTDRYEQYF
V: TRBV7-2
D: NA
size: few
J: TRBJ2-7

DNA: TGCAGTGCCCCACTCTCTCGCGTACACTACAATGAGCAGTTCTTC
CDR3: CSAPLSRVHYNEQFF
V: TRBV20-1
D: NA
size: NA
J: TRBJ2-1

DNA: TGTGCCAGCAGCTTAGGGGCGGGTCAGGGATTCTACGAGCAGTACTTC
CDR3: CASSLGAGQGFYEQYF
V: TRBV7-2
D: NA
size: NA
J: TRBJ2-7

DNA: TGTGCCATAGCCGGGACCCTAGAGACCCAGTACTTC
CDR3: CAIAGTLETQYF
V: TRBV10-3
D: NA
size: NA
J: TRBJ2-5

DNA: TGCAGCGTTGACAACAGGGGCCAAGAGACCCAGTACTTC
CDR3: CSVDNRGQETQYF
V: TRBV29-1
D: TRBD1
size: many
J: TRBJ2-5

DNA: TGTGTCATCAGTGAATCCTCCGGGGGGGCCAACACAGATACGCAGTATTTT
CDR3: CVISESSGGANTDTQYF
V: TRBV10-3
D: TRBD2
size: NA
J: TRBJ2-3

DNA: TGTGCCAGCAGCCCGGGGACAGGGGCCTATAGCAATCAGCCCCAGCATTTT
CDR3: CASSPGTGAYSNQPQHF
V: TRBV3-1
D: TRBD1
size: few
J: TRBJ1-5

DNA: TGCGCCAGCAGCCACTCAGGACTAGCGGGAGACGGGTACGAGCAGTACTTC
CDR3: CASSHSGLAGDGYEQYF
V: TRBV4-1
D: TRBD2
size: NA
J: TRBJ2-7

DNA: TGTGCCAGCAGCTTCTACCGACTAGCTCCCGGGGAGCTGTTTTTT
CDR3: CASSFYRLAPGELFF
V: TRBV7-2
D: TRBD2
size: NA
J: TRBJ2-2

DNA: TGTGCCAGCAGCCTCGGAACCGGGACTAGCGGGTTTGGGCAGTTCTTC
CDR3: CASSLGTGTSGFGQFF
V: TRBV6-6
D: TRBD2
size: NA
J: TRBJ2-1

DNA: TGTGCCAGCAGCTTACCCGTGGCTGACAGTGCCGCAGCAATTTATGGCTACACCTTC
CDR3: CASSLPVADSAAAIYGYTF
V: TRBV7-2
D: NA
size: once
J: TRBJ1-2

DNA: TGCGCCAGCAGCTTTTTAGCGGGAGGGCCCTCCGAGCAGTACTTC
CDR3: CASSFLAGGPSEQYF
V: TRBV5-1
D: TRBD2
size: NA
J: TRBJ2-7

DNA: TGTGCCATCAGGGGCACCGGGACTCAGATCGGCTACACCTTC
CDR3: CAIRGTGTQIGYTF
V: TRBV10-3
D: NA
size: NA
J: TRBJ1-2

DNA: TGTGCCAGCAGTTGGCAGGGATCCTACAATGAGCAGTTCTTC
CDR3: CASSWQGSYNEQFF
V: TRBV11-1
D: NA
size: NA
J: TRBJ2-1

DNA: TGTGCCAGCAGTAATCCGGCAGGGAATTACGAGCAGTACTTC
CDR3: CASSNPAGNYEQYF
V: TRBV25-1
D: NA
size: many
J: TRBJ2-7

DNA: TGCAGTGCTAGTTATCCATGGAGCTCCTACAATGAGCAGTTCTTC
CDR3: CSASYPWSSYNEQFF
V: TRBV20-1
D: NA
size: few
J: TRBJ2-1

DNA: TGTGCCAGCAGAGGACAGCTCTCCAAGCAGTACTTC
CDR3: CASRGQLSKQYF
V: TRBV27
D: NA
size: many
J: TRBJ2-7

DNA: TGTGCCAGCAGCCAAGATCAGGGGGCGAATGAGCAGTTCTTC
CDR3: CASSQDQGANEQFF
V: TRBV4-2
D: TRBD1
size: NA
J: TRBJ2-1

DNA: TGTGCCACCAGCAGAGACTACGGGACAGGCGTCCAAAACTATGGCTACACCTTC
CDR3: CATSRDYGTGVQNYGYTF
V: TRBV15
D: TRBD1
size: few
J: TRBJ1-2

DNA: TGTGCCAGCGCCGCGGGGGGGGCAGGCTACACCTTC
CDR3: CASAAGGAGYTF
V: TRBV3-1
D: NA
size: NA
J: TRBJ1-2

DNA: TGCAGTGCTTTTAAAGGGGCCAGCTACGAGCAGTACTTC
CDR3: CSAFKGASYEQYF
V: TRBV20-1
D: NA
size: NA
J: TRBJ2-7

DNA: TGTGCCAGCAGCTCGCCCGTGAAGGCCGCCGGGGGTGGCTACACCTTC
CDR3: CASSSPVKAAGGGYTF
V: TRBV13
D: NA
size: NA
J: TRBJ1-2

DNA: TGTGCCAGCAGCCAGGGCGGGACCGTAGCATCGGAGCAGTACTTC
CDR3: CASSQGGTVASEQYF
V: TRBV3-1
D: NA
size: NA
J: TRBJ2-5

DNA: TGTGCCAGCAGTGATCCTAGGACAGGGGGAATGACTGAAGCTTTCTTT
CDR3: CASSDPRTGGMTEAFF
V: TRBV2
D: TRBD1
size: NA
J: TRBJ1-1

DNA: TGTGCCGCGACATCCGGGACTCAAAATTCACCCCTCCACTTT
CDR3: CAATSGTQNSPLHF
V: TRBV6-1
D: NA
size: few
J: TRBJ1-6

DNA: TGTGCCAGCCGACAGGGGGCCGTGAATTCACCCCTCCACTTT
CDR3: CASRQGAVNSPLHF
V: TRBV6-1
D: TRBD1
size: NA
J: TRBJ1-6

DNA: TGTGCCAGCAGTTTATCGGTACGGGGGGTCCACGAGCAGTACTTC
CDR3: CASSLSVRGVHEQYF
V: TRBV27
D: TRBD2
size: NA
J: TRBJ2-7

DNA: TGTGCCAGCAGCCCCCGTGAGGTGTACACTGATGCTTTCTTT
CDR3: CASSPREVYTDAFF
V: TRBV6-5
D: NA
size: NA
J: TRBJ1-1

DNA: TGCGCCAGCAGCTTGGTGGCTAGCGGGAGGCTTTACAATGAGCAGTTCTTC
CDR3: CASSLVASGRLYNEQFF
V: TRBV5-1
D: TRBD2
size: NA
J: TRBJ2-1

DNA: TGTGCCAGCAGTGAGAATAGCGGGAGGGCCGGTGAGCAGTTCTTC
CDR3: CASSENSGRAGEQFF
V: TRBV25-1
D: TRBD2
size: NA
J: TRBJ2-1

DNA: TGCAGTGCAAGGACAGAGTCCTACGAGCAGTACTTC
CDR3: CSARTESYEQYF
V: TRBV20-1
D: NA
size: NA
J: TRBJ2-7

DNA: TGCAGCGTTGATGACAGCGAGAACACTGAAGCTTTCTTT
CDR3: CSVDDSENTEAFF
V: TRBV29-1
D: NA
size: NA
J: TRBJ1-1

DNA: TGTGCCAGCTCCCGGGACGGACGCACAGATACGCAGTATTTT
CDR3: CASSRDGRTDTQYF
V: TRBV7-6
D: NA
size: NA
J: TRBJ2-3

DNA: TGTGCTAGTGCACAGCAGGGTGAATCCTACGAGCAGTACTTC
CDR3: CASAQQGESYEQYF
V: TRBV12-5
D: NA
size: NA
J: TRBJ2-7

DNA: TGCAGTGCTAGATCCCCGGACAGGGGCTACGAGCAGTACTTC
CDR3: CSARSPDRGYEQYF
V: TRBV20-1
D: TRBD1
size: few
J: TRBJ2-7

DNA: TGTGCCAGCAGTTTAAGGGCAGGGCGAAATGAAAAACTGTTTTTT
CDR3: CASSLRAGRNEKLFF
V: TRBV12-3/TRBV12-4
D: NA
size: NA
J: TRBJ1-4

DNA: TGTGCCAGCAGTTTGTCAGGGGAATATAGCAATCAGCCCCAGCATTTT
CDR3: CASSLSGEYSNQPQHF
V: TRBV12-3/TRBV12-4
D: NA
size: few
J: TRBJ1-5

DNA: TGTGCCAGCAGTGATCCGGGCTATGGCTACACCTTC
CDR3: CASSDPGYGYTF
V: TRBV25-1
D: NA
size: few
J: TRBJ1-2

DNA: TGTGCCAGCAGCCCGTCACTAGCGGGTGAGCAGTTCTTC
CDR3: CASSPSLAGEQFF
V: TRBV3-1
D: TRBD2
size: NA
J: TRBJ2-1

DNA: TGTGCCAGCAGTGAAACAGGGATTGGGGGCTACACCTTC
CDR3: CASSETGIGGYTF
V: TRBV2
D: NA
size: few
J: TRBJ1-2

DNA: TGTGCCAGCGCGACACGGGATACGCAGTATTTT
CDR3: CASATRDTQYF
V: TRBV2
D: NA
size: few
J: TRBJ2-3

DNA: TGTGCCAGCAGTGAAGGCGGGGGGTACGGCAATGAGCAGTACTTC
CDR3: CASSEGGGYGNEQYF
V: TRBV6-1
D: TRBD2
size: NA
J: TRBJ2-5

DNA: TGCAGTGCTAGGAAGCTAGCGGGAGGGACAATTTACAATGAGCAGTTCTTC
CDR3: CSARKLAGGTIYNEQFF
V: TRBV20-1
D: TRBD2
size: NA
J: TRBJ2-1

DNA: TGCAGTGCTAGAGATACTAGCGGGGTAGCAGCCGCCTACAATGAGCAGTTCTTC
CDR3: CSARDTSGVAAAYNEQFF
V: TRBV20-1
D: TRBD2
size: few
J: TRBJ2-1